The clone carrying this T cell receptor (beta chain) appeared a few times. Its antigen is undetermined. The data derive from a study of persistence of HIV-infected CD4 T cells. Cells were stimulated with CMV-infected fibroblast lysates at about 10 ug/mL. Sorting of responding CD4+ T cells relied on upregulated CD40 ligand together with CD69. This was the immunoSEQ version 4 assay in survey mode. Assay: immunoSEQ multiplex PCR; the TCRdb copy retains only in-frame clones and omits some. The table has about 6,500 clones, 79% seen once. Study-level findings and limits: Proviral oligoclonality tracked with TCR oligoclonality within the same sorted cells. TCR analyses could not target the rare provirus-carrying CMV-responding cells. Antigen-responding cells were enriched for degenerate expanded CDR3beta sequences.

This sample comprised CD4+ T cells sorted from PBMCs after roughly 20-hour stimulation, obtained from a patient who received antiretroviral therapy. The sequence derives from an adult woman with HIV who was CMV-seropositive.

The CDR3 loop reads CASSGEGQGSNYGYTF. In nucleotides, the CDR3 is TGTGCCAGCAGTGGAGAGGGGCAGGGGTCGAACTATGGCTACACCTTC. This chain connects TRBV25-1 to TRBJ1-2, with a weak D call TRBD1 (6 bases). The ends were cut back, 4 bases at V and 2 bases at J, with 17 bases in the middle. Per the germline V gene, CDR1 is MGHDK and CDR2 is SYGVNS. The CDR3 runs to 16 residues.